These 4 T cell receptor beta chains share one sample of origin, sequenced in a study of blood T cell repertoires in COVID-19. Sequenced by immunoSEQ multiplex PCR; TCRdb stores in-frame clones only, minus some. The sample contains roughly 90,000 clones, approximately 86% of which appear only once. The sequencing sample was made of peripheral blood. These receptors came from a man between 40 and 49 years old with acute or convalescent COVID-19.

The genes are TRBV4-3 and TRBJ2-7, with D possibly being TRBD1 (5 bases). Trimming removed 1 base from V and 6 bases from J, with 13 bases in between. This CDR3 is built from 14 residues. The germline V gene encodes CDR1 LGHNA and CDR2 YSLEER. The CDR3 sequence: CASSQGSRVGEQYF. CDR3 DNA: TGCGCCAGCAGCCAAGGGAGCAGGGTGGGCGAGCAGTACTTC.

This clone was recorded a few times. This chain joins TRBV4-1 and TRBJ1-6; D call uncertain. The V gene lost 2 bases and the J gene lost 4 bases, with 9 bases spanning the gap. This CDR3 spans 15 amino acids. Looked up from germline, CDR1 is MGHRA and CDR2 is YSYEKL. As DNA, the CDR3 is TGCGCCAGCAGCCAATCGGAGAGTTATAATTCACCCCTCCACTTT. Translating gives CASSQSESYNSPLHF.

A word on this clone: The same CDR3 is also encoded by other DNA sequences in this sample. CDR3 in DNA: TGCGCCAGCAGCATCGGGACAGTACTCTACGAGCAGTACTTC. It is translated as CASSIGTVLYEQYF. The V and J genes are TRBV5-1 and TRBJ2-7; 7 bases map to TRBD1. Germline CDR1 is SGHRS and CDR2 is YFSETQ. The CDR3 is 14 residues long. V lost 4 bases to trimming and J lost 3 bases; unmatched junction nucleotides: 7.

The chain combines TRBV2 with TRBJ1-2; D is perhaps TRBD1 (6 bases). Deletions cut 2 bases from V and 4 bases from J, with 11 bases between. Germline-derived CDR1 and CDR2 are SNHLY and FYNNEI. The CDR3 contains 14 residues. CDR3 protein: CASSEFRGGYGYTF. Written as DNA, the CDR3 is TGTGCCAGCAGTGAATTCAGGGGCGGCTATGGCTACACCTTC.